Listed below are T cell receptor beta chains from one sample, sequenced in a study of blood T cell repertoires in COVID-19. Measured with immunoSEQ multiplex PCR; TCRdb has only the in-frame clones, and not every one. The sample carries under 150,000 clones, about four fifths recorded once. Sequencing was performed on peripheral blood. These receptors originate from a man older than 75 with acute or convalescent COVID-19. The CDR3 runs from the conserved cysteine through the conserved F or W. Fields, in order: V gene, J gene, D gene, clone size, CDR3 protein, CDR3 DNA. A D gene is named only where the DNA matches it firmly. Not every row has a clone size; where given, it reads once, few, many or a size class.

TRBV5-6	TRBJ2-1	-	-	CASSAGLTPYNEQFF	TGTGCCAGCAGCGCGGGCCTCACTCCCTACAATGAGCAGTTCTTC
TRBV19	TRBJ1-2	-	-	CASSKDYIYGYTF	TGTGCCAGTAGTAAAGACTATATCTATGGCTACACCTTC
TRBV13	TRBJ2-3	-	-	CASSLRTEHTDTQYF	TGTGCCAGCAGCCTAAGGACAGAGCACACAGATACGCAGTATTTT
TRBV29-1	TRBJ2-7	-	-	CSVSPSGSYEQYF	TGCAGCGTGTCCCCCTCAGGGTCCTACGAGCAGTACTTC
TRBV11-1	TRBJ2-1	-	few	CASRPLPGHEQFF	TGTGCCAGCAGACCCCTCCCTGGGCATGAGCAGTTCTTC
TRBV18	TRBJ1-2	-	-	CASSPIGDTYYGYTF	TGTGCCAGCTCACCAATCGGGGACACGTACTATGGCTACACCTTC
TRBV19	TRBJ1-6	-	-	CASTPGGHSPLHF	TGTGCCAGTACCCCGGGAGGCCATTCACCCCTCCACTTT
TRBV20-1	TRBJ1-2	-	-	CSVQDSYGYTF	TGCAGTGTCCAGGACTCATATGGCTACACCTTC
TRBV28	TRBJ1-1	TRBD1	-	CASDRVRGNTEAFF	TGTGCCAGCGACAGGGTAAGGGGGAACACTGAAGCTTTCTTT
TRBV6-5	TRBJ1-1	TRBD1	few	CASSLTGPGDTEAFF	TGTGCCAGCAGCCTGACAGGGCCCGGGGACACTGAAGCTTTCTTT
TRBV6-5	TRBJ2-1	-	-	CASRVYNEQFF	TGTGCCAGCCGCGTATACAATGAGCAGTTCTTC
TRBV14	TRBJ1-1	TRBD1	-	CASSVQGDTEAFF	TGTGCCAGCAGCGTACAGGGGGACACTGAAGCTTTCTTT
TRBV7-2	TRBJ1-5	-	-	CASSLGLRSNQPQHF	TGTGCCAGCAGCTTAGGCCTGCGGAGCAATCAGCCCCAGCATTTT
TRBV7-7	TRBJ2-5	-	-	CASSLGHLVGETQYF	TGTGCCAGCAGTCTAGGTCACCTAGTCGGAGAGACCCAGTACTTC
TRBV2	TRBJ1-1	-	-	CASSAEVLRMNTEAFF	TGTGCCAGCAGTGCAGAGGTGCTTCGGATGAACACTGAAGCTTTCTTT
TRBV7-2	TRBJ2-1	TRBD1	-	CASVRDRPYNEQFF	TGTGCCAGCGTTCGGGACAGGCCCTACAATGAGCAGTTCTTC
TRBV7-9	TRBJ1-2	TRBD1	once	CASSIQGAGHYGYTF	TGTGCCAGCAGCATACAGGGGGCCGGCCACTATGGCTACACCTTC
TRBV5-1	TRBJ1-6	-	-	CASRQDNNSPLHF	TGCGCCAGCAGGCAGGACAATAATTCACCCCTCCACTTT
TRBV4-3	TRBJ1-2	TRBD1	-	CASSQDSTGVGGYTF	TGCGCCAGCAGCCAAGATTCGACAGGGGTTGGTGGCTACACCTTC
TRBV7-3	TRBJ2-2	TRBD1	-	CASSPLRTGAGELFF	TGTGCCAGCAGCCCCCTCCGGACAGGGGCCGGGGAGCTGTTTTTT
TRBV18	TRBJ2-7	TRBD1	-	CASSPGTGFEQYF	TGTGCCAGCTCTCCCGGGACAGGGTTCGAGCAGTACTTC
TRBV11-1	TRBJ2-5	TRBD2	-	CASSSIAGVETQYF	TGTGCCAGCAGCTCAATAGCGGGGGTTGAGACCCAGTACTTC
TRBV2	TRBJ1-5	TRBD1	-	CASSPGQDSNQPQHF	TGTGCCAGCAGTCCGGGACAGGATAGCAATCAGCCCCAGCATTTT
TRBV19	TRBJ2-1	TRBD1	-	CASSKTIPGQGINEQFF	TGTGCCAGCTCAAAGACTATCCCGGGACAGGGAATCAATGAGCAGTTCTTC
TRBV27	TRBJ2-5	-	-	CASSPNIATQETQYF	TGTGCCAGCAGTCCTAACATAGCGACTCAAGAGACCCAGTACTTC
TRBV4-1	TRBJ1-4	TRBD1	-	CASSQEYRGPTNEKLFF	TGCGCCAGCAGCCAAGAGTACAGGGGGCCTACTAATGAAAAACTGTTTTTT
TRBV18	TRBJ2-7	TRBD1	few	CASSIDRGGEQYF	TGTGCCAGCTCAATCGACAGGGGCGGCGAGCAGTACTTC
TRBV6-2/TRBV6-3	TRBJ2-1	-	few	CASSYISRGRSYNEQFF	TGTGCCAGCAGTTACATTAGCAGGGGAAGATCCTACAATGAGCAGTTCTTC
TRBV24-1	TRBJ2-2	-	large	CATSESRWYTGELFF	TGTGCCACCAGTGAATCGAGGTGGTACACCGGGGAGCTGTTTTTT
TRBV7-3	TRBJ1-3	-	-	CASSAQGGNTIYF	TGTGCCAGCAGTGCGCAGGGGGGAAACACCATATATTTT
TRBV18	TRBJ1-2	-	-	CASSPLRGDGYTF	TGTGCCAGCTCACCACTCAGAGGTGATGGCTACACCTTC
TRBV5-5	TRBJ2-7	TRBD2	-	CASSIRTSGGYEQYF	TGTGCCAGCAGCATCAGGACTAGCGGGGGGTACGAGCAGTACTTC
TRBV19	TRBJ1-6	-	-	CASSIDREGRVALHF	TGTGCCAGTAGTATAGATCGGGAGGGCCGCGTGGCCCTCCACTTT
TRBV30	TRBJ1-5	-	-	CAWSTGSSNQPQHF	TGTGCCTGGAGTACAGGTTCGAGCAATCAGCCCCAGCATTTT
TRBV5-1	TRBJ2-1	TRBD2	-	CASTPTVAGGGNEQFF	TGCGCCAGCACTCCCACGGTTGCGGGGGGAGGAAATGAGCAGTTCTTC
TRBV3-1/TRBV3-2	TRBJ1-2	-	-	CASSQPGDNNYGYTF	TGTGCCAGCAGCCAACCAGGGGATAATAACTATGGCTACACCTTC
TRBV27	TRBJ2-1	-	-	CASRGGGRFNEQFF	TGTGCCAGCCGGGGAGGGGGTCGGTTCAATGAGCAGTTCTTC
TRBV11-2	TRBJ1-5	-	-	CASSQETAGSNQPQHF	TGTGCCAGCAGCCAAGAAACGGCAGGGAGCAATCAGCCCCAGCATTTT
TRBV19	TRBJ2-1	-	-	CASSIDRSQFF	TGTGCCAGTAGTATAGACAGGTCCCAGTTCTTC
TRBV19	TRBJ2-6	TRBD1	-	CASTIDRVSGANVLTF	TGTGCCAGTACTATTGACAGGGTCTCTGGGGCCAACGTCCTGACTTTC
TRBV7-3	TRBJ1-6	-	few	CASSLDRVGSPLHF	TGTGCCAGCAGCTTAGACCGGGTTGGGTCACCCCTCCACTTT
TRBV5-1	TRBJ2-1	TRBD2	-	CASSLVAGGIYNEQFF	TGCGCCAGCAGCTTGGTAGCGGGGGGAATATACAATGAGCAGTTCTTC
TRBV19	TRBJ2-1	TRBD2	-	CARSVAGSSYNEQFF	TGTGCCAGGAGTGTAGCGGGAAGCTCCTACAATGAGCAGTTCTTC
TRBV3-1/TRBV3-2	TRBJ2-7	TRBD2	-	CASSHRPGLGPYEQYF	TGTGCCAGCAGCCACCGACCGGGACTAGGGCCCTACGAGCAGTACTTC
TRBV11-1	TRBJ2-3	TRBD1	-	CASSPPTGLGTDTQYF	TGTGCCAGCAGCCCACCGACAGGGTTGGGTACAGATACGCAGTATTTT
TRBV4-2	TRBJ1-6	-	-	CASSQERAGESPLHF	TGTGCCAGCAGCCAAGAGAGGGCAGGGGAATCACCCCTCCACTTT
TRBV7-9	TRBJ2-7	-	-	CASSSTIDEQYF	TGTGCCAGCAGCTCAACCATAGACGAGCAGTACTTC
TRBV4-1	TRBJ2-7	TRBD2	-	CASSQPGGAGGYEQYF	TGCGCCAGCAGCCAGCCCGGTGGGGCGGGGGGCTACGAGCAGTACTTC
TRBV4-1	TRBJ2-5	-	-	CASSQVQWQGQETQYF	TGCGCCAGCAGCCAAGTCCAATGGCAGGGCCAAGAGACCCAGTACTTC
TRBV6-1	TRBJ1-4	-	once	CASSPQGINEKLFF	TGTGCCAGCAGTCCACAGGGAATTAATGAAAAACTGTTTTTT
TRBV9	TRBJ1-1	-	-	CASSVGQSNTEAFF	TGTGCCAGCAGCGTTGGACAGTCTAACACTGAAGCTTTCTTT
TRBV19	TRBJ1-4	-	-	CASSINGHTDEKLFF	TGTGCCAGTAGTATTAACGGACATACCGATGAAAAACTGTTTTTT
TRBV6-5	TRBJ1-2	TRBD1	once	CASSHMTGRTGYTF	TGTGCCAGCAGCCACATGACAGGGCGAACTGGCTACACCTTC
TRBV7-3	TRBJ2-3	TRBD2	-	CASSLRTGGPTDTQYF	TGTGCCAGCAGCCTCCGAACGGGGGGGCCCACAGATACGCAGTATTTT
TRBV18	TRBJ2-1	TRBD2	-	CASSPPSQRGAYNEQFF	TGTGCCAGCTCACCACCGAGCCAGCGGGGGGCTTACAATGAGCAGTTCTTC
TRBV11-2	TRBJ1-5	-	-	CASSFRDNQPQHF	TGTGCCAGCAGCTTCCGGGACAACCAGCCCCAGCATTTT
TRBV5-4	TRBJ2-7	TRBD1	-	CASSLGQGREQYF	TGTGCCAGCAGCTTGGGACAGGGTCGGGAGCAGTACTTC
TRBV11-2	TRBJ2-5	TRBD2	-	CASSLTSRDGRETQYF	TGTGCCAGCAGCTTAACCTCCCGGGACGGGAGGGAGACCCAGTACTTC
TRBV4-1	TRBJ1-3	TRBD1	-	CASSQDGTGLLAFSGNTIYF	TGCGCCAGCAGCCAAGACGGGACAGGACTCTTGGCTTTCTCTGGAAACACCATATATTTT
TRBV19	TRBJ2-5	TRBD2	-	CASSPGGAGPGAQYF	TGTGCCAGTAGCCCGGGAGGGGCCGGGCCCGGGGCCCAGTACTTC